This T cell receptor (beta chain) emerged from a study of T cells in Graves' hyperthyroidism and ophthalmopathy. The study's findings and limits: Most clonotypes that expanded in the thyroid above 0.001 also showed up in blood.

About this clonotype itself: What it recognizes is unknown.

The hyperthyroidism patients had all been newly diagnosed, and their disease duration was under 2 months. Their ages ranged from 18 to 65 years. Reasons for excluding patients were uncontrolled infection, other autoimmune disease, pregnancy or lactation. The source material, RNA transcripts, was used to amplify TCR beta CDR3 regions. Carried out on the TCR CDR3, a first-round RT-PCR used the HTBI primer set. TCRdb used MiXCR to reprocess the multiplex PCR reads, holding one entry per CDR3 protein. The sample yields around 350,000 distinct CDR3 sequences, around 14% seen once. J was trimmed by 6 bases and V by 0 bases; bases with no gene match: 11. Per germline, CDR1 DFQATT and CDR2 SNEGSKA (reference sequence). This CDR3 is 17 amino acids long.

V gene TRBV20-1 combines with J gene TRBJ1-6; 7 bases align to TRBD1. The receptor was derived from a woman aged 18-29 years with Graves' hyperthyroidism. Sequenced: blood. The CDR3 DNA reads TGCAGTGCTAGAGATGAAAGAAGGGGGCACTTTAATTCACCCCTCCACTTT. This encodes CSARDERRGHFNSPLHF.